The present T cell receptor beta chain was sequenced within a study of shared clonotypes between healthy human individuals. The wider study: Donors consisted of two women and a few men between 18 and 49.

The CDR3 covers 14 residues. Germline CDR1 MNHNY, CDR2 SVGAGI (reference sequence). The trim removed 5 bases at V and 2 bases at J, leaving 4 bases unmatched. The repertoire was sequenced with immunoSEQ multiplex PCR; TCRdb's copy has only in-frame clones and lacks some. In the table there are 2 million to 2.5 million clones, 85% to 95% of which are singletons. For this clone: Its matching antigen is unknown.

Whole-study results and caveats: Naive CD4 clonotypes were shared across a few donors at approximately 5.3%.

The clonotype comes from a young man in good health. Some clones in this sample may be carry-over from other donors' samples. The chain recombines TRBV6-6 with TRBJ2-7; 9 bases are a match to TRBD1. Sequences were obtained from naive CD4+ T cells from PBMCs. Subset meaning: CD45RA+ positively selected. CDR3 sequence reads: CASSMRQGAYEQYF. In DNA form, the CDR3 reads TGTGCCAGCAGTATGAGACAGGGGGCCTACGAGCAGTACTTC.